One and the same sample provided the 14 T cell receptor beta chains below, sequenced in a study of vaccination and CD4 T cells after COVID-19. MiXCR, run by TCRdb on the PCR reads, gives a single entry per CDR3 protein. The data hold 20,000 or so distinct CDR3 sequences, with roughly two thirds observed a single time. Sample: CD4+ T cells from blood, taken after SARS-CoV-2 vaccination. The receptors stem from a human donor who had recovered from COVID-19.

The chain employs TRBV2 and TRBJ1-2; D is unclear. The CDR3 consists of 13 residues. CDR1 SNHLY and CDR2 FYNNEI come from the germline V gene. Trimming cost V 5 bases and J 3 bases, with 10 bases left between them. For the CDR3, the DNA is TGTGCCAGCAGTTCCACAGTAGACTATGGCTACACCTTC. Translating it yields CASSSTVDYGYTF.

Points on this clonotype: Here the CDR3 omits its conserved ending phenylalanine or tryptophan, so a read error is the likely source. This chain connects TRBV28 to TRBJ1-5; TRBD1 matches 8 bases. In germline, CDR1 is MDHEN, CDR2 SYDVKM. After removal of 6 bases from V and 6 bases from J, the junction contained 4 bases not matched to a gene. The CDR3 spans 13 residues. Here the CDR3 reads CASRKDRVQPQHS. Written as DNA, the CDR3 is TGTGCCAGCAGAAAGGACAGGGTTCAGCCCCAGCATTCT.

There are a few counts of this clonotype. The CDR3 DNA reads TGTGCCAGCAGCTCCTGGACAGGGGAGGGCTACACCTTC. Protein sequence: CASSSWTGEGYTF. This chain uses TRBV27 with TRBJ1-2; 9 bases line up with TRBD1. Germline-derived CDR1 and CDR2 are MNHEY and SMNVEV (reference sequence). The CDR3 covers 13 residues. The V and J ends lost 6 bases and 8 bases, in that order; junction bases with no gene match: 7.

The CDR3 DNA reads as TGTGCCAGCAGCCGCGGGGGGAACACCGGGGAGCTGTTTTTT. It encodes CASSRGGNTGELFF. The V gene is TRBV2, the J gene TRBJ2-2, with 7 bases aligning to TRBD2. This CDR3 has 14 residues. The germline V gene encodes CDR1 SNHLY and CDR2 FYNNEI. The V segment lost 6 bases and the J segment 1 base; nucleotides outside the gene matches: 2.

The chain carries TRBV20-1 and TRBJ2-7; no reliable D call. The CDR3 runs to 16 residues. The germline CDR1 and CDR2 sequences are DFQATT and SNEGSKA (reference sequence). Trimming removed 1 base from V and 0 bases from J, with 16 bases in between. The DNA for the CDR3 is TGCAGTGCTAGAGGGGGTCCTCAGATTTTCTCCTACGAGCAGTACTTC. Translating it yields CSARGGPQIFSYEQYF.

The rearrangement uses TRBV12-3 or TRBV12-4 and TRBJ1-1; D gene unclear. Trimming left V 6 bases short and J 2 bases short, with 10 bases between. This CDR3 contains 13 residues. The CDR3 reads CASRQLSNTEAFF. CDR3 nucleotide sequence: TGTGCCAGCAGACAGCTGAGTAACACTGAAGCTTTCTTT.

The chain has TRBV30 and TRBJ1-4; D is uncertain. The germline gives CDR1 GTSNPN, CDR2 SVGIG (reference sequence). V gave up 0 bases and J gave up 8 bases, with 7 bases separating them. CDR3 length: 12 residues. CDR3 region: CAWSVRGEKLFF. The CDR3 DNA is TGTGCCTGGAGTGTCCGTGGCGAAAAACTGTTTTTT.

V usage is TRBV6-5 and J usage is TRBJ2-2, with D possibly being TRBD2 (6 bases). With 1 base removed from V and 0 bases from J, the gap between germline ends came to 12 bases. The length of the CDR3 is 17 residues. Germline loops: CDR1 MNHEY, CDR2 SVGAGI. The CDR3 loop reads CASSYWAGRPNTGELFF. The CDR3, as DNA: TGTGCCAGCAGTTACTGGGCGGGGCGCCCGAACACCGGGGAGCTGTTTTTT.

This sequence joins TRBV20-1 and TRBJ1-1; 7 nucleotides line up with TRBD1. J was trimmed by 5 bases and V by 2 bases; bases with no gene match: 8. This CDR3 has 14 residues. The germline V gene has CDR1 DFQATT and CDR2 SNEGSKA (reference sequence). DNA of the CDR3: TGCAGTGCTAGAAAAACAGGGGTACGGACTGAAGCTTTCTTT. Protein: CSARKTGVRTEAFF.

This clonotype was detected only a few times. Here the CDR3 reads CASSSLWGGASNQPQHF. The DNA of the CDR3 is TGTGCCAGTAGTTCTCTGTGGGGGGGCGCGAGCAATCAGCCCCAGCATTTT. The chain recombines TRBV19 with TRBJ1-5, with a possible D match to TRBD1 (6 bases). Germline values: CDR1 LNHDA, CDR2 SQIVND (reference sequence). CDR3 length: 17 residues. With 5 bases removed from V and 1 base from J, the gap between germline ends came to 18 bases.

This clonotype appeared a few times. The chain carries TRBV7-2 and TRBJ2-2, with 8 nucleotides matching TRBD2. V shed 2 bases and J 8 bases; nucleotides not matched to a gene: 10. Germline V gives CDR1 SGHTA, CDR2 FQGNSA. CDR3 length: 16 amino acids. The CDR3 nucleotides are TGTGCCAGCAGCTTATGGGTTAGCGGGATAAGTGGGGAGCTGTTTTTT. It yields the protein CASSLWVSGISGELFF.

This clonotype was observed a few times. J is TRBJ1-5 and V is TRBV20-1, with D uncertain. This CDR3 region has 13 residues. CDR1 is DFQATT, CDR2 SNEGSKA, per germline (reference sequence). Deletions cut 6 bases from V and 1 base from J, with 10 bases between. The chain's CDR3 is CSAKGRSNQPQHF. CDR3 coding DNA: TGCAGTGCCAAGGGTCGAAGCAATCAGCCCCAGCATTTT.

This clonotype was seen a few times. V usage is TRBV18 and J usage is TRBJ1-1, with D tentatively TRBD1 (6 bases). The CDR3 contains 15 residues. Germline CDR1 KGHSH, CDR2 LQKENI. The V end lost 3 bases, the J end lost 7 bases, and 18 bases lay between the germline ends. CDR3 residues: CASSPAGSGENEAFF. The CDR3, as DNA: TGTGCCAGCTCACCTGCCGGGTCAGGGGAGAATGAAGCTTTCTTT. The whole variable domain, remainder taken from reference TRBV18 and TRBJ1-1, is NAGVMQNPRHLVRRRGQEARLRCSPMKGHSHVYWYRQLPEEGLKFMVYLQKENIIDESGMPKERFSAEFPKEGPSILRIQQVVRGDSAAYFCASSPAGSGENEAFFGQGTRLTVV.

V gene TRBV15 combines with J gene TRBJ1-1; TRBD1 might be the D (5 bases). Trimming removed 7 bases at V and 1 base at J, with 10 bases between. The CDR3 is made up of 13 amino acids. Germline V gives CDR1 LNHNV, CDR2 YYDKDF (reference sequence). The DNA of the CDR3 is TGTGCCACCAATTGGGGGAAGAACACTGAAGCTTTCTTT. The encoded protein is CATNWGKNTEAFF.